This TCR beta chain was identified during a study of T cells in Graves' hyperthyroidism and ophthalmopathy. For the study at large: Peripheral blood collection took place at initial diagnosis, before any treatment.

The germline CDR1 and CDR2 sequences are GTSNPN and SVGIG (reference sequence). The CDR3 is 13 residues long. Trimming removed 3 bases from V and 7 bases from J; junction bases left unmatched: 6. Investigators excluded patients with uncontrolled infection, other autoimmune disease, pregnancy or lactation. From RNA transcripts, TCR beta CDR3 regions were amplified. The TCR CDR3 first-round RT-PCR relied on the HTBI primer set. TCRdb called the multiplex PCR reads again in MiXCR, with one record for every CDR3 protein. The sample lists approximately 720,000 distinct CDR3 sequences; approximately 19% were seen once. Findings and caveats of the study: Ophthalmopathy and stable hyperthyroidism were separated by a 13 V-J model. In blood, most of the thyroid clonotypes expanded above 0.001 were also present.

Ten or more counts support this clonotype. Its cognate antigen is unknown. This chain joins TRBV30 and TRBJ1-5; 7 bases align to TRBD1. Sample: blood. This clonotype originated in a woman aged 45-65 years with Graves' hyperthyroidism that later progressed to Graves' ophthalmopathy. CDR3 in amino acids: CAWSKGAEQPQHF. The CDR3 DNA is TGTGCCTGGAGCAAGGGGGCAGAACAGCCCCAGCATTTT.